The next 27 T cell receptor beta chains were all read from a single sample in a study of chemoradiotherapy in HPV16-positive cancers. The assay was immunoSEQ multiplex PCR, and TCRdb's table has in-frame clones only and misses some. Of about 68,000 clones detected, 85% to 90% appear once; the ten largest clones hold over 4%. The source was blood, collected from a patient who underwent chemoradiotherapy. The receptors derive from a human donor with HPV-associated anogenital cancer.

This clone was detected only a few times. The V call is TRBV10-3, the J call TRBJ2-2; maybe TRBD1 (5 bases). Trimming left V 7 bases short and J 4 bases short, with 10 bases between. Per germline, CDR1 ENHRY and CDR2 SYGVKD. The CDR3 contains 13 residues. Written as DNA, the CDR3 is TGTGCCATCACCCACCAGGGCACCGGGGAGCTGTTTTTT. It yields the protein CAITHQGTGELFF.

This clone appeared a single time. The chain combines TRBV15 with TRBJ1-4, with TRBD1 matching 7 bases. V gave up 7 bases and J gave up 5 bases; unmatched junction bases: 10. The CDR3 has 15 residues. Germline CDR1 and CDR2: LNHNV and YYDKDF (reference sequence). CDR3 sequence (DNA): TGTGCCACCACCAACACGGGACAGATAAATGAAAAACTGTTTTTT. Translating gives CATTNTGQINEKLFF. The whole variable domain, filled in from reference TRBV15 and TRBJ1-4, reads DAMVIQNPRYQVTQFGKPVTLSCSQTLNHNVMYWYQQKSSQAPKLLFHYYDKDFNNEADTPDNFQSRRPNTSFCFLDIRSPGLGDTAMYLCATTNTGQINEKLFFGSGTQLSVL.

V is TRBV4-1 and J is TRBJ2-3; D is ambiguous. Deletions cut 1 base from V and 5 bases from J, with 16 bases between. This CDR3 is built from 16 residues. Germline V gene lookup returns CDR1 MGHRA and CDR2 YSYEKL. CDR3 nucleotides: TGCGCCAGCAGCCAAGTCGGTAGACTCACGGGAGATACGCAGTATTTT. This translates into CASSQVGRLTGDTQYF.

The V gene is TRBV30, the J gene TRBJ1-4; TRBD1 agrees at 10 bases. Germline trimming cut 0 bases from V and 7 bases from J; bases unmatched to any gene: 2. CDR1 is GTSNPN, CDR2 SVGIG, per germline (reference sequence). The CDR3 extends over 14 amino acids. CDR3 loop: CAWSVDRGLEKLFF. CDR3 coding DNA: TGTGCCTGGAGTGTCGACAGGGGGCTTGAAAAACTGTTTTTT. The complete variable domain, with remaining parts taken from reference TRBV30 and TRBJ1-4, reads SQTIHQWPATLVQPVGSPLSLECTVEGTSNPNLYWYRQAAGRGLQLLFYSVGIGQISSEVPQNLSASRPQDRQFILSSKKLLLSDSGFYLCAWSVDRGLEKLFFGSGTQLSVL.

This chain uses TRBV27 with TRBJ2-4; D is undetermined. CDR1 is MNHEY and CDR2 is SMNVEV in the germline V gene (reference sequence). The V and J ends lost 9 bases and 3 bases respectively, with 6 bases between them. The CDR3 is 11 amino acids. For the CDR3, the DNA is TGTGCCAGAGTAAGCAAAAACATTCAGTACTTC. It is translated as CARVSKNIQYF.

The chain has TRBV2 and TRBJ2-2, with TRBD1 identical over 8 bases. V lost 7 bases to trimming and J lost 1 base; unmatched junction nucleotides: 5. The CDR3 length is 15 residues. The germline gives CDR1 SNHLY, CDR2 FYNNEI. CDR3 sequence reads: CASNAGTGNTGELFF. CDR3 DNA sequence: TGTGCCAGCAATGCCGGGACAGGGAACACCGGGGAGCTGTTTTTT.

V usage is TRBV18 and J usage is TRBJ2-5; D is possibly TRBD2 (6 bases). Deletions cut 1 base from V and 5 bases from J, with 11 bases between. The CDR3 is 14 residues long. The V gene's germline CDR1 is KGHSH and CDR2 LQKENI. In DNA form, the CDR3 reads TGTGCCAGCTCACCACAACTAGCAGATGAGACCCAGTACTTC. It is translated as CASSPQLADETQYF.

The chain is built from TRBV27 and TRBJ2-4, with a tentative D call TRBD2 (7 bases). The CDR3 has 15 residues. V gave up 5 bases and J gave up 7 bases, with 18 bases separating them. Germline V gives CDR1 MNHEY, CDR2 SMNVEV (reference sequence). The CDR3 spells CASSPPGGPWNIQYF. For the CDR3, the DNA is TGTGCCAGCAGTCCCCCGGGGGGCCCTTGGAACATTCAGTACTTC.

The genes are TRBV7-8 and TRBJ1-2; D is ambiguous. The CDR3 is made up of 13 amino acids. The ends were cut back, 3 bases at V and 0 bases at J, with 5 bases in the middle. The germline V gene has CDR1 SGHVS and CDR2 FQNEAQ. CDR3 nucleotides: TGTGCCAGCAGCTTTCCCCCTAACTATGGCTACACCTTC. It is translated as CASSFPPNYGYTF. The full variable domain, completed using reference TRBV7-8 and TRBJ1-2, is GAGVSQSPRYKVAKRGQDVALRCDPISGHVSLFWYQQALGQGPEFLTYFQNEAQLDKSGLPSDRFFAERPEGSVSTLKIQRTQQEDSAVYLCASSFPPNYGYTFGSGTRLTVV.

The genes are TRBV5-6 and TRBJ1-1; D might be TRBD1 (5 bases). Germline V CDR1 and CDR2: SGHDT, YYEEEE. CDR3 size: 15 residues. V lost 4 bases and J 7 bases, leaving 20 bases between the germline ends. CDR3 sequence: CASSPWGGGRVEAFF. Written as DNA, the CDR3 is TGTGCCAGCAGCCCCTGGGGCGGAGGTCGAGTTGAAGCTTTCTTT.

This clone was seen a single time. CDR3 in amino acids: CASSLGGTVETQYF. CDR3 DNA: TGTGCCAGCAGCTTAGGCGGGACAGTGGAGACCCAGTACTTC. This rearrangement joins TRBV13 to TRBJ2-5, with TRBD1 matching over 7 bases. The CDR3 is made up of 14 amino acids. Germline CDR1 reads PRHDT; CDR2 reads FYEKMQ (reference sequence). The V segment lost 0 bases and the J segment 5 bases; nucleotides outside the gene matches: 3. Based on the CDR3 plus reference TRBV13 and TRBJ2-5, the full variable domain is AAGVIQSPRHLIKEKRETATLKCYPIPRHDTVYWYQQGPGQDPQFLISFYEKMQSDKGSIPDRFSAQQFSDYHSELNMSSLELGDSALYFCASSLGGTVETQYFGPGTRLLVL.

V gene TRBV7-9 combines with J gene TRBJ1-6; TRBD1 might be the D (5 bases). The CDR3 is 16 residues long. Germline V gene lookup returns CDR1 SEHNR and CDR2 FQNEAQ (reference sequence). V dropped 5 bases and J dropped 9 bases, with 20 bases sitting between them. DNA of the CDR3: TGTGCCAGCAGCAATACCACTCTGGGGCGGCGTTCACCCCTCCACTTT. It translates to CASSNTTLGRRSPLHF.

The rearrangement joins TRBV7-2 to TRBJ2-7; D not certain. The CDR3 loop spans 11 amino acids. Trimming pared 5 bases from V and 2 bases from J, leaving 4 bases between. Looked up from germline, CDR1 is SGHTA and CDR2 is FQGNSA. The CDR3 nucleotides are TGTGCCAGCAGCCCAGCCTACGAGCAGTACTTC. Protein sequence: CASSPAYEQYF.

The CDR3 protein is CASSPVRTGGTGAASTDTQYF. The CDR3 DNA follows: TGTGCCAGCAGCCCAGTCCGGACAGGGGGGACGGGGGCTGCTAGCACAGATACGCAGTATTTT. J is TRBJ2-3 and V is TRBV7-8; 10 nucleotides agree with TRBD1. V dropped 5 bases and J dropped 0; count of bases not matched to a gene: 20. This CDR3 is 21 amino acids long. The germline V gene has CDR1 SGHVS and CDR2 FQNEAQ.

The rearrangement links TRBV30 to TRBJ2-3; D is undetermined. The CDR3 has 13 amino acids. CDR1 and CDR2 from the germline V gene are GTSNPN and SVGIG (reference sequence). V was cut by 7 bases and J by 2 bases, with 13 bases left in between. The CDR3 DNA reads TGTGCCTTCCTAGGCAGTAACACAGATACGCAGTATTTT. Translated, it gives CAFLGSNTDTQYF.

The V gene is TRBV5-1, the J gene TRBJ1-1; 8 positions agree with TRBD1. Looked up from germline, CDR1 is SGHRS and CDR2 is YFSETQ. Losses at the gene ends were 1 base for V and 2 bases for J; bases not matched to a gene: 4. The CDR3 covers 15 residues. CDR3 coding DNA: TGCGCCAGCAGCTTGTCCGGACAGGGAAACACTGAAGCTTTCTTT. Its translation: CASSLSGQGNTEAFF.

This chain joins TRBV7-2 and TRBJ1-4; 7 bases line up with TRBD1. Per the germline V gene, CDR1 is SGHTA and CDR2 is FQGNSA. The CDR3 consists of 15 residues. The V and J ends lost 5 bases and 7 bases, in that order; junction bases with no gene match: 10. CDR3 sequence (DNA): TGTGCCAGCAGCCGCACAGGGGTCGGGAGTGAAAAACTGTTTTTT. This sequence encodes CASSRTGVGSEKLFF.

The chain employs TRBV5-1 and TRBJ2-7, with D tentatively TRBD1 or TRBD2 (5 bases each). Per the germline V gene, CDR1 is SGHRS and CDR2 is YFSETQ. CDR3 length: 14 residues. The ends were cut back, 4 bases at V and 2 bases at J, with 13 bases in the middle. CDR3 nucleotide sequence: TGCGCCAGCAGCCACCGGGACGGACCCTACGAGCAGTACTTC. Its translation: CASSHRDGPYEQYF.

The rearrangement links TRBV4-2 to TRBJ2-2; TRBD1 matches 10 bases. From germline, CDR1 is LGHNA and CDR2 YNFKEQ. With V trimmed by 4 bases and J by 4 bases, 18 bases remained unmatched. CDR3 size: 20 residues. The CDR3 nucleotides read TGTGCCAGCAGCCGCACGAAAATAAGACAGGGGGCCGGCGTCACCGGGGAGCTGTTTTTT. It translates to CASSRTKIRQGAGVTGELFF.

The chain couples TRBV19 to TRBJ1-5, with D perhaps TRBD1 (5 bases). The CDR3 runs 17 residues. The ends were cut back, 3 bases at V and 2 bases at J, with 17 bases in the middle. The germline gives CDR1 LNHDA, CDR2 SQIVND (reference sequence). The CDR3 DNA follows: TGTGCCAGTAGTATTGGGGCCCAAAGAGCGGGCAATCAGCCCCAGCATTTT. This encodes CASSIGAQRAGNQPQHF.

Here the CDR3 reads CASSLALSATDTQYF. The DNA of the CDR3 is TGTGCCAGCAGCTTAGCCTTGTCCGCCACAGATACGCAGTATTTT. The V call is TRBV7-6, the J call TRBJ2-3, with D unclear. The CDR3 is made up of 15 amino acids. V lost 0 bases and J 2 bases, leaving 9 bases between the germline ends. The germline gives CDR1 SGHVS, CDR2 FNYEAQ.

The rearrangement joins TRBV7-2 to TRBJ2-7; TRBD2 is a possible D gene (6 bases). Trimming stripped 2 bases from V and 3 bases from J, with 11 bases between. The CDR3 runs to 14 residues. Germline-derived CDR1 and CDR2 are SGHTA and FQGNSA. The DNA for the CDR3 is TGTGCCAGCAGCTTAATGCCTAGCGACTACGAGCAGTACTTC. It encodes CASSLMPSDYEQYF.

V and J are TRBV29-1 and TRBJ1-1; 8 positions match TRBD1. Germline lookup yields CDR1 SQVTM and CDR2 ANQGSEA. The CDR3 runs to 18 residues. Unmatched junction bases numbered 19, after V lost 6 bases and J lost 1 base. Here the CDR3 DNA reads TGCAGCGTGAGAGGGCGGCCAGGGGGCGAGATCGGGAACACTGAAGCTTTCTTT. Translating it yields CSVRGRPGGEIGNTEAFF.

This chain uses TRBV7-9 with TRBJ2-5; tentatively, D is TRBD1 or TRBD2 (5 bases each). Germline values: CDR1 SEHNR, CDR2 FQNEAQ (reference sequence). The CDR3 has 14 residues. V shed 5 bases and J shed 6 bases, with 16 bases lying between them. CDR3 amino acids: CASSRGASTQTQYF. CDR3 coding DNA: TGTGCCAGCAGCCGAGGGGCGAGCACGCAGACCCAGTACTTC.

This clone came up a few times. The chain uses TRBV27 and TRBJ1-2; D unclear. V shed 5 bases and J shed 8 bases, with 15 bases lying between them. CDR1 MNHEY and CDR2 SMNVEV come from the germline V gene (reference sequence). This CDR3 is 13 amino acids long. This CDR3 is CASSPAGRAGYTF. The CDR3, as DNA: TGTGCCAGCAGTCCCGCGGGGAGGGCCGGCTACACCTTC.

V is TRBV5-4 and J is TRBJ2-3; D gene unclear. V was trimmed by 0 bases and J by 6 bases, leaving 11 bases between them. The germline V gene encodes CDR1 SGHNT and CDR2 YYREEE (reference sequence). The CDR3 totals 14 residues. The CDR3 DNA reads TGTGCCAGCAGCTTGGCCGAGGAGACGGATACGCAGTATTTT. Protein: CASSLAEETDTQYF. The entire variable domain, with the rest obtained from reference TRBV5-4 and TRBJ2-3, is as follows: ETGVTQSPTHLIKTRGQQVTLRCSSQSGHNTVSWYQQALGQGPQFIFQYYREEENGRGNFPPRFSGLQFPNYSSELNVNALELDDSALYLCASSLAEETDTQYFGPGTRLTVL.

The genes are TRBV2 and TRBJ2-7, with 10 bases aligning to TRBD1. V dropped 3 bases and J dropped 4; count of bases not matched to a gene: 6. CDR3 length equals 15 residues. CDR1 is SNHLY, CDR2 FYNNEI, per germline. The CDR3 DNA follows: TGTGCCAGCAGTGAGTCCGGGACAGGGGTTTACGAGCAGTACTTC. Its translation is CASSESGTGVYEQYF. Filled out from reference TRBV2 and TRBJ2-7, the complete variable domain reads EPEVTQTPSHQVTQMGQEVILRCVPISNHLYFYWYRQILGQKVEFLVSFYNNEISEKSEIFDDQFSVERPDGSNFTLKIRSTKLEDSAMYFCASSESGTGVYEQYFGPGTRLTVT.